The rows below give T cell receptor beta chains drawn from one sample of a study of CXCR3-negative and CXCR3-positive naive CD8 T cells. TCRdb reprocessed the 5' RACE reads and reports one entry per CDR3 protein, with no DNA. In all, the sample yields fewer than 10,000 distinct CDR3 sequences. Material for sequencing was naive CXCR3- CD8+ T cells from blood. These receptors all stem from a human donor in good health. Some clones in this sample may be carry-over from other donors' samples. CDR3s include the opening cysteine and the closing phenylalanine or tryptophan. Size is omitted from some rows. Given values are once, few, many or a class for expanded clones.

>.|TRBJ1-4|TRBV7-6
CASSWDSSEDEKLFF
>.|TRBJ1-5|TRBV5-6
CASSTGNQPQHF
>.|TRBJ2-2|TRBV5-5
CASSPTLSGRPGELFF
>.|TRBJ2-1|TRBV7-6
CASSPPRAEQFF
>medium-sized|TRBJ2-1|TRBV11-2
CASSFTSGRALGEQFF
>.|TRBJ2-7|TRBV29-1
CSVVGLAGGGSYEQYF
>.|TRBJ2-7|TRBV11-2
CASSSGGGYEQYF
>medium-sized|TRBJ2-7|TRBV5-1
CASSLSATYEQYF
>.|TRBJ2-3|TRBV10-3
CAISGTSGSTDTQYF
>medium-sized|TRBJ2-3|TRBV29-1
CSVGDPNTDTQYF
>.|TRBJ2-1|TRBV7-9
CASSLHRRRGGLEQFF
>.|TRBJ2-1|TRBV5-4
CASSIYSYNEQFF
>.|TRBJ1-2|TRBV28
CASSLTGGFGYTF
>.|TRBJ1-1|TRBV7-9
CASSSTTGFVTEAFF
>medium-sized|TRBJ2-7|TRBV7-9
CASSLPAIFGYEQYF
>.|TRBJ2-7|TRBV7-9
CASSPRDTISYEQYF
>.|TRBJ2-1|TRBV3-1
CASSLSSGGANEQFF
>medium-sized|TRBJ2-1|TRBV11-2
CASSWGSNEQFF
>.|TRBJ2-3|TRBV29-1
CSVEDRGKVNTLYF
>.|TRBJ2-1|TRBV3-1
CASSQDLAVNEQFF
>medium-sized|TRBJ1-2|TRBV29-1
CSVEDSGAGYTF
>.|TRBJ2-7|TRBV7-9
CASSFSGTYSYEQYF
>medium-sized|TRBJ2-3|TRBV29-1
CSVEDLPGPDTQYF
>medium-sized|TRBJ2-7|TRBV11-2
CATGVGAGYYEQYF
>.|TRBJ2-1|TRBV3-1
CASSHPGLAGSSSYNVQFF
>.|TRBJ2-1|TRBV4-1
CASSQERASGVGYEQFF
>.|TRBJ2-7|TRBV18
CASSPPRLAFYEQYF
>medium-sized|TRBJ2-1|TRBV15
CATSKGQGANNEQFF
>medium-sized|TRBJ2-3|TRBV6-5
CASSVTSGRDTQYF
>.|TRBJ2-5|TRBV2
CASSKGLGQETQYF
>.|TRBJ2-7|TRBV7-8
CASSGDMGAEQYF
>.|TRBJ2-5|TRBV11-2
CASSLGQGLYRTQYF
>medium-sized|TRBJ1-5|TRBV12-3/TRBV12-4
CASSLSGGQPQHF
>.|TRBJ1-1|TRBV28
CASSLTGTGFNSEAFF
>medium-sized|TRBJ1-1|TRBV20-1
CSASMDRGFTEAFF
>.|TRBJ2-3|TRBV29-1
CSVATQERADTQYF
>.|TRBJ1-2|TRBV20-1
CSAPSGARGYTF
>.|TRBJ2-3|TRBV28
CASSRLGPVLSTDTQYF
>.|TRBJ2-2|TRBV6-2/TRBV6-3
CASSRQGLAGYTGELFF
>.|TRBJ2-1|TRBV7-6
CASSLTASAYNEQFF